The rows below give T cell receptor beta chains drawn from one sample of a study of lymphopenia after photon versus proton radiotherapy. TCRdb keeps only in-frame clones here, not all; method: immunoSEQ multiplex PCR. The table shows 15,000 or so clones, with about 85% occurring only once. Sequencing was performed on peripheral blood, taken from a patient treated with proton-based radiotherapy. These TCRs come from a woman aged 55 to 70 with cholangiocarcinoma. Some clones in this sample may be carry-over from other donors' samples. Each CDR3 is given without its conserved first and last residue. Size is stated for part of the rows, as once, few or many counts, or as a class when the clone is expanded.

>TRBV7-2|-|TRBJ2-3
ASSQDTSTDTQY
>TRBV6-5|-|TRBJ1-1
ASSYFTGNTEAF
>TRBV7-2|-|TRBJ2-1
ASSLSRDNYNEQF
>TRBV12-5|-|TRBJ2-5
ASGPRVDRLNLGETQY
>TRBV19|few|TRBJ2-3
ASSIPHDTDTQY
>TRBV21-1|few|TRBJ2-1
ASSSYGGGACYNEQF
>TRBV6-6|-|TRBJ2-7
ASIGQRGTYEQY
>TRBV27|-|TRBJ1-2
ASSSAGTGYGYT
>TRBV20-1|-|TRBJ2-7
SARNGYEQY
>TRBV5-8|-|TRBJ2-5
ASSLGTGFETQY
>TRBV30|-|TRBJ2-3
ASTRRWLVDTQY
>TRBV13|-|TRBJ2-5
ASSLGPQETQY
>TRBV2|-|TRBJ2-2
ASSVGGGGRGGELF
>TRBV7-9|-|TRBJ1-2
ASSPNTGGGYGYT
>TRBV11-2|-|TRBJ1-2
ASSLGTTNYGYT
>TRBV5-1|medium-sized|TRBJ1-4
ASSADTETGKLF
>TRBV5-1|-|TRBJ2-7
ASSPGQGAVQY
>TRBV14|-|TRBJ2-7
ASSQDFQGREQY
>TRBV27|-|TRBJ1-6
ASIDRGGSPLH
>TRBV6-1|-|TRBJ2-3
ATQGSRFTDTQY
>TRBV5-6|once|TRBJ2-7
ASSPDRNYEQY
>TRBV6-5|-|TRBJ1-3
ASSYSGGSGNTIY
>TRBV7-9|-|TRBJ1-1
ASSLKQNTEAF
>TRBV6-1|-|TRBJ2-7
ASRRQSSYEQY
>TRBV19|-|TRBJ1-1
ASSIDLGLMNTEAF
>TRBV2|-|TRBJ2-1
ASASTSSYNEQF
>TRBV10-3|-|TRBJ1-6
AIGRTEADNSPLH
>TRBV5-1|-|TRBJ1-2
ASSLTGELYDYT
>TRBV27|-|TRBJ2-6
ASSLLRSGANVLT
>TRBV4-1|-|TRBJ2-7
ASSHVPGTSGRAKGEQY
>TRBV7-2|-|TRBJ2-7
ASSLEARYEQY
>TRBV27|-|TRBJ2-3
ASTRGRFTDTQY
>TRBV7-9|-|TRBJ1-3
ASSLDRTGNTIY